This T cell receptor (beta chain) was captured by sequencing in a study of T cells expressing NK-cell markers. Germline lookup yields CDR1 SGDLS and CDR2 YYNGEE. CDR3 length: 14 residues. UMIs accompanied the 5'RACE template switching by which TCR beta cDNA was made. Each CDR3 protein gets one entry in TCRdb, which reprocessed the 5' RACE reads and gives no DNA. The table for this sample gives 350,000 to 400,000 distinct CDR3 sequences. The sequence was collected from a woman in her forties or fifties in good health. This chain connects TRBV9 to TRBJ2-1; TCRdb proposes TRBD2, but this gene call is untestable without DNA. Sequenced input: blood T cells: a sorted CD56 or NKG2C T cell subset, CD4+ or CD8+ T cells, or bulk PBMC T cells (not recorded which). This chain's CDR3 is CASSGTSGRDEQFF.